The clone carrying this TCR beta chain has a handful of counts. This sample was included in a study of immune characteristics of hereditary and idiopathic chronic pancreatitis. Chronic pancreatitis tissue was collected during total pancreatectomy with islet autotransplantation. V was clipped by 7 bases and J by 3 bases, with 12 bases between them. Germline V gives CDR1 MNHEY, CDR2 SVGAGI. This CDR3 spans 13 amino acids. Sequenced by immunoSEQ multiplex PCR; TCRdb stores in-frame clones only, minus some. The table lists fewer than 10,000 clones, about four fifths of them singletons. The TCR sequence derives from a human donor with chronic pancreatitis. This rearrangement joins TRBV6-5 to TRBJ1-2, with D possibly being TRBD1 (5 bases). The sequencing sample was made of pancreas tissue with idiopathic chronic pancreatitis. Here the CDR3 DNA reads TGTGCCAGCACCTCCGGGACCCACTATGGCTACACCTTC. Its translation: CASTSGTHYGYTF.